Given below is one TCR beta chain in context. The PCR employed 60 Vbeta primers together with 13 Jbeta primers. The assay was immunoSEQ multiplex PCR, and TCRdb's table has in-frame clones only and misses some. The sample yields under 250,000 clones, approximately 85% seen once. V gave up 0 bases and J gave up 9 bases, with 12 bases separating them. Looked up from germline, CDR1 is SGHTA and CDR2 is FQGNSA. The CDR3 is 14 residues long. These data originate in a study of cytomegalovirus exposure and HLA in healthy donors. The sample was PBMCs. V gene TRBV7-2 combines with J gene TRBJ2-1; D perhaps matches TRBD1 (6 bases). The sequence was collected from a woman aged 45 to 65 in good health and CMV-seronegative. The CDR3 DNA reads as TGTGCCAGCAGCTTAGCAATTAGGGGGAGTGAGCAGTTCTTC. It specifies CASSLAIRGSEQFF.